A single sample is the source of the 10 T cell receptor beta chains below, sequenced in a study of control samples from healthy donors and cancer patients. Generated by immunoSEQ multiplex PCR, the TCRdb table keeps only in-frame clones and is missing some. The table has about 76,000 clones, 89% seen once. The sequenced sample was PBMCs. Receptors were obtained from a woman aged 50 to 65 with colorectal cancer.

V gene TRBV9 combines with J gene TRBJ2-3; 8 bases are shared with TRBD2. The germline V gene encodes CDR1 SGDLS and CDR2 YYNGEE. This CDR3 spans 17 amino acids. V shed 4 bases and J 5 bases; nucleotides not matched to a gene: 15. The CDR3 region has the DNA TGTGCCAGCAGCCCTCACGGGGGTGCGGGGGGCCAAGATACGCAGTATTTT. The encoded protein is CASSPHGGAGGQDTQYF.

This sequence joins TRBV5-6 and TRBJ1-2; 7 bases line up with TRBD1. CDR1 is SGHDT and CDR2 is YYEEEE in the germline V gene. The trim removed 1 base at V and 4 bases at J, leaving 4 bases unmatched. The length of the CDR3 is 14 residues. The DNA for the CDR3 is TGTGCCAGCAGCTTGAGGGGGCGAGGCTATGGCTACACCTTC. Its translation: CASSLRGRGYGYTF.

This rearrangement joins TRBV15 to TRBJ1-3; D is unresolved. The CDR3 has 15 residues. CDR1 and CDR2 (germline): LNHNV, YYDKDF (reference sequence). V was trimmed by 0 bases and J by 0 bases, leaving 6 bases between them. The CDR3 loop is CATSRDPGSGNTIYF. The CDR3 nucleotides read TGTGCCACCAGCAGAGATCCGGGCTCTGGAAACACCATATATTTT.

The chain has TRBV10-3 and TRBJ1-1; D is perhaps TRBD1 (5 bases). The V end was cut by 4 bases, the J end by 3 bases, with 12 bases between. The CDR3 has 14 amino acids. Germline V gives CDR1 ENHRY, CDR2 SYGVKD. For the CDR3, the DNA is TGTGCCATCAGTGCCGGGGGGAAGGACACTGAAGCTTTCTTT. Encoded protein: CAISAGGKDTEAFF.

This clone was seen a handful of times. V usage is TRBV12-3 or TRBV12-4 and J usage is TRBJ2-5, with TRBD2 matching over 11 bases. This CDR3 has 12 residues. J lost 12 bases, V lost 6 bases, and 6 bases had no gene match. CDR3 in amino acids: CASRPLAGGEYF. The CDR3 DNA reads as TGTGCCAGCAGGCCTCTAGCGGGGGGAGAGTACTTC.

This clone has a handful of counts. The V and J genes are TRBV6-5 and TRBJ1-4; possibly TRBD1 for D (5 bases). Per the germline V gene, CDR1 is MNHEY and CDR2 is SVGAGI. V was clipped by 6 bases and J by 7 bases, with 15 bases between them. The CDR3 is made up of 14 amino acids. CDR3 protein: CASSTRQNREKLFF. As DNA, the CDR3 is TGTGCCAGCAGCACCAGACAGAACCGTGAAAAACTGTTTTTT.

This clone is a singleton in its sample. Other nucleotide sequences from this sample produce the same CDR3. This chain links TRBV2 with TRBJ2-1; D ambiguous. CDR3 length: 13 residues. The germline V gene encodes CDR1 SNHLY and CDR2 FYNNEI. The V gene lost 7 bases and the J gene lost 2 bases, with 9 bases spanning the gap. The CDR3 DNA follows: TGTGCCAGCAAAGGCCGTACCTACAATGAGCAGTTCTTC. Amino acids: CASKGRTYNEQFF.

This clone was found once. The chain uses TRBV6-1 and TRBJ1-4; D unclear. The V end was cut by 2 bases, the J end by 8 bases, with 18 bases between. The CDR3 loop spans 16 amino acids. Germline loops: CDR1 MNHNS, CDR2 SASEGT. CDR3: CASSESVGLGKEKLFF. For the CDR3, the DNA is TGTGCCAGCAGTGAATCGGTGGGGTTGGGGAAAGAAAAACTGTTTTTT.

The sample holds one count of this clone. The chain uses TRBV9 and TRBJ1-1; D gene unclear. The V gene's germline CDR1 is SGDLS and CDR2 YYNGEE. The CDR3 has 15 amino acids. The V gene lost 0 bases and the J gene lost 5 bases, with 14 bases spanning the gap. Here the CDR3 reads CASSVEGGPRTEAFF. CDR3 nucleotides: TGTGCCAGCAGCGTAGAGGGAGGTCCGAGGACTGAAGCTTTCTTT.

This chain joins TRBV10-3 and TRBJ1-2, with D tentatively TRBD1 (6 bases). V was shortened by 10 bases and J by 2 bases, with 14 bases between the two germline ends. CDR1 is ENHRY and CDR2 is SYGVKD in the germline V gene. This CDR3 contains 13 residues. The CDR3 DNA follows: TGTGCCACCGCACACAGGGAAAACTATGGCTACACCTTC. Translated: CATAHRENYGYTF.